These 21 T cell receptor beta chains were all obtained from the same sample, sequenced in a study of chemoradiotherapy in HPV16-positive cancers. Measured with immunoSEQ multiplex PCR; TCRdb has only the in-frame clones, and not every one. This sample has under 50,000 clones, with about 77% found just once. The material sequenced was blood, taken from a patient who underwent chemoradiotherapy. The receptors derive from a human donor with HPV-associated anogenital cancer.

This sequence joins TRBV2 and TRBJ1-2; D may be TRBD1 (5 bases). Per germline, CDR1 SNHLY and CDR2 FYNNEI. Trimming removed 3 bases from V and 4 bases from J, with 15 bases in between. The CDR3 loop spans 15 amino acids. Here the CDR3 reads CASSDFRGSLYGYTF. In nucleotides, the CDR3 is TGTGCCAGCAGTGACTTCCGGGGGTCCCTCTATGGCTACACCTTC.

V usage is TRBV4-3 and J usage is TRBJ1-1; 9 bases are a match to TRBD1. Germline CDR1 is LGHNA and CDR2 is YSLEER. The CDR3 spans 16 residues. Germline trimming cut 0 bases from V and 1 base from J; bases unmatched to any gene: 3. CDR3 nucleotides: TGCGCCAGCAGCCAAGATCCACAGGGGGCGAACACTGAAGCTTTCTTT. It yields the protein CASSQDPQGANTEAFF.

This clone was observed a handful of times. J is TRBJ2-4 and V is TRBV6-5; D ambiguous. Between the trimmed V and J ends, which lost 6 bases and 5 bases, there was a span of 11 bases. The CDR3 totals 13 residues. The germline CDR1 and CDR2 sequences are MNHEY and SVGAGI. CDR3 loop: CASRSINENIQYF. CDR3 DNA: TGTGCCAGCAGATCGATTAACGAAAACATTCAGTACTTC.

CDR3: CSVRQSSGNTIYF. The DNA of the CDR3 is TGCAGCGTCCGACAGTCCTCTGGAAACACCATATATTTT. The chain carries TRBV29-1 and TRBJ1-3, with a possible D match to TRBD1 (5 bases). This CDR3 contains 13 residues. Looked up from germline, CDR1 is SQVTM and CDR2 is ANQGSEA. With 6 bases removed from V and 0 bases from J, the gap between germline ends came to 9 bases.

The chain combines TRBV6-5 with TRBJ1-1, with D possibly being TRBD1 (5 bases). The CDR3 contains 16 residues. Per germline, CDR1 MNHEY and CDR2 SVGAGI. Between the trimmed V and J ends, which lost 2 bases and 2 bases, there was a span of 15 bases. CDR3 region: CASSYTWGRANTEAFF. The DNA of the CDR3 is TGTGCCAGCAGTTACACGTGGGGCAGGGCAAACACTGAAGCTTTCTTT.

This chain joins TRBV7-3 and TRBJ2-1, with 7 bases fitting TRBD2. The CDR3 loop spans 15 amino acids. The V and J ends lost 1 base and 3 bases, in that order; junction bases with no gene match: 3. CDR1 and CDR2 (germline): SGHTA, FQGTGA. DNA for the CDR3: TGTGCCAGCAGCTTAAGGGGGGGAAGCTACAATGAGCAGTTCTTC. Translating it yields CASSLRGGSYNEQFF.

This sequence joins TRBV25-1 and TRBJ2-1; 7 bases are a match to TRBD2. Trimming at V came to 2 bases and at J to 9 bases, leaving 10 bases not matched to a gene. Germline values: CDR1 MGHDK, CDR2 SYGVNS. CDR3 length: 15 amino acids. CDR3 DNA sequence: TGTGCCAGCAGTGAAGGGTGGGAGGGTAACCTTGAGCAGTTCTTC. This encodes CASSEGWEGNLEQFF.

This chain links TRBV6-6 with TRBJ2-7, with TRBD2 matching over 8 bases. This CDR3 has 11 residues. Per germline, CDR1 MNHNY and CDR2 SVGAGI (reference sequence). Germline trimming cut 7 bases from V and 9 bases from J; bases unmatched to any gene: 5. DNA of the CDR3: TGTGCCAGCACCGACCGGGGGGGGCAGTACTTC. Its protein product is CASTDRGGQYF.

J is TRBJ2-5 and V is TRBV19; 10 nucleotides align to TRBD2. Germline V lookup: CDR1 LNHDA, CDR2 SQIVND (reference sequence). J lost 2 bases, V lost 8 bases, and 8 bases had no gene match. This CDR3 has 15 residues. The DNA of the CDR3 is TGTGCCAGTCGTAAGCGGGGGGGCGGGCAAGAGACCCAGTACTTC. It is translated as CASRKRGGGQETQYF.

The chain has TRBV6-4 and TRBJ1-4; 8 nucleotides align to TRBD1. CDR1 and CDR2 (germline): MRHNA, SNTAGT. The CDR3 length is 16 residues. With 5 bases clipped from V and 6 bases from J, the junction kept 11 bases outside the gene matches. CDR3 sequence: CASSPLTGEEDEKLFF. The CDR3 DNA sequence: TGTGCCAGCAGTCCGTTGACAGGGGAGGAGGATGAAAAACTGTTTTTT.

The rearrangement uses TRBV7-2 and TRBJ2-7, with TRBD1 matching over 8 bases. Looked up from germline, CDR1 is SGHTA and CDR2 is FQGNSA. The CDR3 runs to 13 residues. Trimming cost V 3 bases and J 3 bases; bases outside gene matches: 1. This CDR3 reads CASSLGTGYEQYF. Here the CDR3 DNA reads TGTGCCAGCAGCTTGGGGACAGGCTACGAGCAGTACTTC.

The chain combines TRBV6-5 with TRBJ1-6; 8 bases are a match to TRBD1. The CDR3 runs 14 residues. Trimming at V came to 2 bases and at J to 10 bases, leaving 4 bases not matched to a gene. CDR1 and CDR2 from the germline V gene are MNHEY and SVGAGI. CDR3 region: CASSYGQGASPLHF. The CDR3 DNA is TGTGCCAGCAGTTACGGGCAGGGGGCCTCACCCCTCCACTTT.

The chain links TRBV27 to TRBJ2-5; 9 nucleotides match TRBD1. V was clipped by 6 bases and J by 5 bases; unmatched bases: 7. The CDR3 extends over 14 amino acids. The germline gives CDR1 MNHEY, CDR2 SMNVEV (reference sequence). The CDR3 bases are TGTGCCAGCAGACAAGGGACAGGGTCGGAGACCCAGTACTTC. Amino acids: CASRQGTGSETQYF.

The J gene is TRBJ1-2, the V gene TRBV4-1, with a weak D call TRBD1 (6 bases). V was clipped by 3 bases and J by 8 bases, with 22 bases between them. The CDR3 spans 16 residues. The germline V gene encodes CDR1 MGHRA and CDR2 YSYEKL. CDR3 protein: CASSQTMDSDRAGYTF. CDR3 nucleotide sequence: TGCGCCAGCAGCCAGACCATGGACAGCGATCGGGCGGGCTACACCTTC.

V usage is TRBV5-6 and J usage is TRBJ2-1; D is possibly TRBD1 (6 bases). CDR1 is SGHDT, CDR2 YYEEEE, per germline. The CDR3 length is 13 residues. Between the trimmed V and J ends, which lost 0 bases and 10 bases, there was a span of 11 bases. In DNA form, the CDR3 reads TGTGCCAGCAGCTTGGCGAGACAGGTAGAGCAGTTCTTC. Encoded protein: CASSLARQVEQFF.

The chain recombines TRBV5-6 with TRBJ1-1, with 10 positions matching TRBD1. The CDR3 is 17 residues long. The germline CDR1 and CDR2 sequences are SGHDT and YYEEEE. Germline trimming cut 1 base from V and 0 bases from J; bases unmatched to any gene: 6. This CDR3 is CASSLFLDRGLNTEAFF. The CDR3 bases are TGTGCCAGCAGCTTGTTTCTGGACAGGGGGTTGAACACTGAAGCTTTCTTT.

The CDR3 coding sequence is TGCGCCAGCAGCCCGACGGGGGACAAAGAGACCCAGTACTTC. It encodes CASSPTGDKETQYF. The chain joins TRBV5-1 to TRBJ2-5; tentatively, D is TRBD1 or TRBD2 (6 bases each). The CDR3 has 14 amino acids. The V gene's germline CDR1 is SGHRS and CDR2 YFSETQ. V shed 4 bases and J shed 3 bases, with 13 bases lying between them.

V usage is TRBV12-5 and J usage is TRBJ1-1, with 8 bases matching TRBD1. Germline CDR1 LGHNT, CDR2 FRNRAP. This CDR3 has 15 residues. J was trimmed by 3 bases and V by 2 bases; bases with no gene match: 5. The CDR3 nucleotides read TGTGCTAGTGGTTTGAACAGGGGGACTTACACTGAAGCTTTCTTT. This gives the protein CASGLNRGTYTEAFF. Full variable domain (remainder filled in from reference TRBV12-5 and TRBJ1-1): DARVTQTPRHKVTEMGQEVTMRCQPILGHNTVFWYRQTMMQGLELLAYFRNRAPLDDSGMPKDRFSAEMPDATLATLKIQPSEPRDSAVYFCASGLNRGTYTEAFFGQGTRLTVV.

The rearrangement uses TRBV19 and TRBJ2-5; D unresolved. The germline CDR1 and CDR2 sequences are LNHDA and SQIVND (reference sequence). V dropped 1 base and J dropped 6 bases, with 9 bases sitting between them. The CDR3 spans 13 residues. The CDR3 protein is CASSIVGEKTQYF. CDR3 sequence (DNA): TGTGCCAGTAGTATAGTGGGCGAGAAGACCCAGTACTTC.

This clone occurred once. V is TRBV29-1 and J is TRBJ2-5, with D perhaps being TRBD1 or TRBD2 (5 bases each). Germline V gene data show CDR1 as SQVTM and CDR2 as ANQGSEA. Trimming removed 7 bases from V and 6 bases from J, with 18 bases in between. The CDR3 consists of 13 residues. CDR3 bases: TGCAGCGCCCCGTCTAGCCTGGGACAGACCCAGTACTTC. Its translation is CSAPSSLGQTQYF.

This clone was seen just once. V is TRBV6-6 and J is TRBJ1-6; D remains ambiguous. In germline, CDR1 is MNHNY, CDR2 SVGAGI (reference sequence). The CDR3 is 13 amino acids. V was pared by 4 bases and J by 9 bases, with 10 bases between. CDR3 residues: CASSSVLGSPLHF. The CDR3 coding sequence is TGTGCCAGCAGTTCCGTTCTCGGTTCACCCCTCCACTTT.